The clone carrying this T cell receptor (beta chain) showed up just a few times. The antigen is not known. This specimen comes from a study of T cells after yellow fever vaccination. Study findings and constraints: Some clonotypes, a small share, were shared between CD4 and CD8 compartments. Most primary-vaccination clones recurred post-booster (around 95% CD4, 88% CD8).

TCRdb passed the 5' RACE reads through MiXCR, listing each CDR3 protein once. The data hold 450,000 to 650,000 distinct CDR3 sequences, with just over 20% observed a single time. Germline CDR1 MDHEN, CDR2 SYDVKM. The CDR3 is made up of 16 amino acids. V gave up 7 bases and J gave up 11 bases; unmatched junction bases: 16. Sequencing was performed on PBMCs, taken roughly 20 days after the first yellow fever vaccination. The TCR sequence derives from a man aged 18 to 35 who received the YFV17D yellow fever vaccine. V is TRBV28 and J is TRBJ2-3, with 12 bases aligning to TRBD2. In nucleotides, the CDR3 is TGTGCCAGCACTACCTCCCCTAGCGGGGGGGTCCGAGGGCAGTATTTT. It specifies CASTTSPSGGVRGQYF.